A selection of T cell receptor beta chains follows, all from one sample in a study of T-cell memory formation after mild COVID-19. TCRdb processed the 5' RACE reads anew with MiXCR; each CDR3 protein has one entry. The sample carries roughly 240,000 distinct CDR3 sequences, about 16% recorded once. The source material was PBMCs or a T cell subset sorted from them (not recorded which). These receptors were taken from a young man who had mild COVID-19 (a few samples of this study predate the infection). Cell type and time point are not known. Both conserved end residues are part of each CDR3. D genes are given only for firm matches. Not every row has a clone size; where given, it reads once, few, many or a size class.

V gene	CDR3 length	clone size	J gene	D gene	CDR3 protein
TRBV6-5	15	-	TRBJ1-1	-	CASSYSIGVGTEAFF
TRBV10-3	14	-	TRBJ1-5	-	CAISGDSRNQPQHF
TRBV21-1	14	-	TRBJ2-2	-	CASSNSTATGELFF
TRBV6-6	15	many	TRBJ2-5	-	CASTQLPRGGETQYF
TRBV18	12	few	TRBJ2-7	-	CASSPPSYEQYF
TRBV25-1	13	few	TRBJ1-1	-	CASSGTENFEAFF
TRBV14	14	many	TRBJ1-4	TRBD1	CASSPGTGGEKLFF
TRBV7-2	17	-	TRBJ2-5	TRBD2	CASSLVPSGGPTETQYF
TRBV18	16	-	TRBJ2-7	-	CASSYDRPGPYYEQYF
TRBV7-9	16	-	TRBJ2-4	-	CASSPPLGPRGNIQYF
TRBV6-6	16	few	TRBJ2-1	-	CASSYSKVKLADEQFF
TRBV5-1	14	few	TRBJ2-7	-	CASSFPGRPWEQYF
TRBV4-3	16	many	TRBJ1-3	TRBD1	CASSQTTGGSGNTIYF
TRBV9	16	few	TRBJ2-1	-	CASSVDGGSSYNEQFF
TRBV20-1	13	few	TRBJ2-1	-	CSAHETGGNEQFF
TRBV12-3/TRBV12-4	16	few	TRBJ2-1	TRBD1	CASSFLRQGGYNEQFF
TRBV4-3	16	-	TRBJ2-3	TRBD2	CASSLAGMPPTDTQYF
TRBV6-1	16	few	TRBJ1-3	TRBD1	CASSGTGFSSGNTIYF
TRBV30	11	many	TRBJ2-5	-	CAWGYQETQYF
TRBV5-1	16	few	TRBJ1-1	-	CASSLEGGVPNTEAFF
TRBV2	12	many	TRBJ2-1	-	CASSEREGGPFF
TRBV5-1	14	few	TRBJ2-7	-	CASSNPEGAGEQYF
TRBV4-1	14	-	TRBJ2-5	-	CASSPRGIYETQYF
TRBV6-2/TRBV6-3	17	few	TRBJ2-1	-	CASTPVGAGETNNEQFF
TRBV6-6	17	-	TRBJ1-3	-	CASTPSPRRGSGNTIYF
TRBV29-1	16	few	TRBJ2-7	-	CSVEFPLSGPSYEQYF
TRBV12-3/TRBV12-4	16	-	TRBJ1-2	-	CASSFVLSTTTYGYNF